This T cell receptor (beta chain) was captured by sequencing in a study of cytotoxic CD8 clonotypes in ibrutinib-treated CLL. This CDR3 comprises 15 residues. Germline CDR1 reads SGHNT; CDR2 reads YENEEA. V shed 2 bases, J shed 7 bases, and the junction held 10 bases outside the gene matches. Produced via immunoSEQ multiplex PCR; TCRdb's table is partial and in-frame only. There are 90,000 to 100,000 clones in the sample; about 72% occur only once, and 25% to 35% lies in the top ten. The input for sequencing was PBMCs, taken after 12 months of ibrutinib treatment. This TCR derives from a human donor with chronic lymphocytic leukemia. V and J are TRBV11-3 and TRBJ2-7; 8 nucleotides match TRBD1. CDR3 in DNA: TGTGCCAGCAGCTTATACCAGGGGGCAGGCGGGGAGCAGTACTTC. It encodes CASSLYQGAGGEQYF.